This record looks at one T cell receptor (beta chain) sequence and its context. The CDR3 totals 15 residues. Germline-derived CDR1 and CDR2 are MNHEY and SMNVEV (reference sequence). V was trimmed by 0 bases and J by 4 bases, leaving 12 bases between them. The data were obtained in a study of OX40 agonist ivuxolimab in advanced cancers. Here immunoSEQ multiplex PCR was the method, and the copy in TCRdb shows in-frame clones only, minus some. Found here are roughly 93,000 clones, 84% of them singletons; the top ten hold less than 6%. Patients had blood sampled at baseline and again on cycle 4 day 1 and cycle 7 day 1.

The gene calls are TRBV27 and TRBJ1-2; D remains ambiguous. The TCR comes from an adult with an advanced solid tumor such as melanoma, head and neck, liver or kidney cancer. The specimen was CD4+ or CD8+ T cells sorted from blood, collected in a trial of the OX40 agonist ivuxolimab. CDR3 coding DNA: TGTGCCAGCAGTTTATCCCCCGGGGTCGGCTATGGCTACACCTTC. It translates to CASSLSPGVGYGYTF.